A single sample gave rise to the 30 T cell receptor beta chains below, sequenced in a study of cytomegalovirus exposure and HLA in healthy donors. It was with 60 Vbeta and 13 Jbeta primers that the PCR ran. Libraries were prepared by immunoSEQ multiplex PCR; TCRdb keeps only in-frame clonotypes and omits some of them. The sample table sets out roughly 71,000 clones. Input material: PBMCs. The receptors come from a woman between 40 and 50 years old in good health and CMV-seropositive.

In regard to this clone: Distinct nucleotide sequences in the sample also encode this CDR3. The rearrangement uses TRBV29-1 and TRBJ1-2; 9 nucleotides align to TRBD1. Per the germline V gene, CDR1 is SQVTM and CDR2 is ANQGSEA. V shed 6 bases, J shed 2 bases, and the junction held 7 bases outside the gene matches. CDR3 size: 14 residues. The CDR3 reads CSVEQGAENYGYTF. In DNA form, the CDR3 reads TGCAGCGTAGAACAGGGGGCTGAGAACTATGGCTACACCTTC. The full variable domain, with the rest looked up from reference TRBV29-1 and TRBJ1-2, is SAVISQKPSRDICQRGTSLTIQCQVDSQVTMMFWYRQQPGQSLTLIATANQGSEATYESGFVIDKFPISRPNLTFSTLTVSNMSPEDSSIYLCSVEQGAENYGYTFGSGTRLTVV.

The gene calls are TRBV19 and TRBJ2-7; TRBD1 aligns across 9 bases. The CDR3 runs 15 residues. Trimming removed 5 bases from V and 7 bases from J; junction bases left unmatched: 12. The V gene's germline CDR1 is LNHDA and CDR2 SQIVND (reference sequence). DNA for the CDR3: TGTGCCAGTAGTTTCTCCGGGACAGGGATGTTGGAGCAGTACTTC. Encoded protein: CASSFSGTGMLEQYF.

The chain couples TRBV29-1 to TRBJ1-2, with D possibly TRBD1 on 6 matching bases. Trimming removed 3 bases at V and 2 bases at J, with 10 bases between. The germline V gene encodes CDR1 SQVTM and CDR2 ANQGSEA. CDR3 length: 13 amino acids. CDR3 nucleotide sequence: TGCAGCGTTGATCGGCAGGGGAACTATGGCTACACCTTC. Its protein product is CSVDRQGNYGYTF.

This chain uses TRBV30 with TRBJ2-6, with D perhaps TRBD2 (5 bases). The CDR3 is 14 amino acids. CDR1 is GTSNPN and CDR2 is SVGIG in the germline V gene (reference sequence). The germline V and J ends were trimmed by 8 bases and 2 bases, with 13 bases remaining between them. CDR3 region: CAGTGIPGANVLTF. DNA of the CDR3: TGTGCCGGAACCGGGATCCCTGGGGCCAACGTCCTGACTTTC.

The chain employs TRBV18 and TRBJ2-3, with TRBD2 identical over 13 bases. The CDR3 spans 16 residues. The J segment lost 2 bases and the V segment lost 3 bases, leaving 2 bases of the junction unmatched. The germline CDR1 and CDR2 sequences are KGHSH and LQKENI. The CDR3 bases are TGTGCCAGCTCACCTACTAGCGGGGGGGCCACAGATACGCAGTATTTT. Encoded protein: CASSPTSGGATDTQYF.

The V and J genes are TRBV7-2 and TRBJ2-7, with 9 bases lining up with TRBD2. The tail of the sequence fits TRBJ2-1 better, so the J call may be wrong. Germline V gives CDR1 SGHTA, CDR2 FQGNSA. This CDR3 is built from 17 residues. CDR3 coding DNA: TGTGCCAGCAGCTTAGCGAGCGGGGGGAGCTCCTACAATGAGCAGTTCTTC. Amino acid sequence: CASSLASGGSSYNEQFF.

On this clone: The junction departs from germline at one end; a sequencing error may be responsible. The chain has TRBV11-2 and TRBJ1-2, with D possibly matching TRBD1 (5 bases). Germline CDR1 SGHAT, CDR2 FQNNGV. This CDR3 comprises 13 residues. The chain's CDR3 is CASSLEGRRGYAF. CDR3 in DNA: TGTGCCAGCAGCTTAGAGGGTCGGAGGGGCTACGCCTTC.

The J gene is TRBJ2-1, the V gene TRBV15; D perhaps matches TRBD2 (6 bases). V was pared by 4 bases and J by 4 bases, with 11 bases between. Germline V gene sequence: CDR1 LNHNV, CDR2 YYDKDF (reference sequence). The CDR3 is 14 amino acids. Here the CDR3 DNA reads TGTGCCACCAGCAAAGCGGGCCAATACAATGAGCAGTTCTTC. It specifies CATSKAGQYNEQFF. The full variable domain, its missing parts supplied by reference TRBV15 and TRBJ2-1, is DAMVIQNPRYQVTQFGKPVTLSCSQTLNHNVMYWYQQKSSQAPKLLFHYYDKDFNNEADTPDNFQSRRPNTSFCFLDIRSPGLGDTAMYLCATSKAGQYNEQFFGPGTRLTVL.

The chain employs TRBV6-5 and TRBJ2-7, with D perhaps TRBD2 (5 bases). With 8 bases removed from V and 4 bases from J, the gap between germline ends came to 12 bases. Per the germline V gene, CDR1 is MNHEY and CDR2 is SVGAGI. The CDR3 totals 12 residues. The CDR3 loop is CASSRGRYEQYF. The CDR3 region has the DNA TGTGCCAGCTCCAGAGGGCGGTACGAGCAGTACTTC.

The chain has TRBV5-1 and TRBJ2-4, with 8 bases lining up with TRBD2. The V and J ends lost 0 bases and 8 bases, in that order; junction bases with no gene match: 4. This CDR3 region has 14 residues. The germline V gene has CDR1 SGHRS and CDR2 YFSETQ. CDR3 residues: CASSLEAGVYIQYF. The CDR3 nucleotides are TGCGCCAGCAGCTTGGAAGCGGGAGTTTACATTCAGTACTTC.

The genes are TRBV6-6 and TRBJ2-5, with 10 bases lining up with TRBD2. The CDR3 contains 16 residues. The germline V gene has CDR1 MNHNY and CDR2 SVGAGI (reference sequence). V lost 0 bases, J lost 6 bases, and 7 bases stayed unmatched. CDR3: CASSYSTPSGGKTQYF. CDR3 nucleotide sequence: TGTGCCAGCAGTTACTCCACCCCTAGCGGGGGCAAGACCCAGTACTTC.

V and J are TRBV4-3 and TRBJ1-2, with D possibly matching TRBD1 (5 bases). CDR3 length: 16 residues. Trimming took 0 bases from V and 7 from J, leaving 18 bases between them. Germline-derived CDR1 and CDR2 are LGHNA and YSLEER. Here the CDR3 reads CASSQDRGSRPSGYTF. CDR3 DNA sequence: TGCGCCAGCAGCCAAGATCGGGGGAGTCGGCCCTCTGGCTACACCTTC.

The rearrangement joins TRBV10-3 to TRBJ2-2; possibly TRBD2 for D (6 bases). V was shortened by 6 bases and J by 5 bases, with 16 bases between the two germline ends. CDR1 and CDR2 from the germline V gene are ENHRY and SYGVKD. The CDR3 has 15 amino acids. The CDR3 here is CAISPSSGGTGELFF. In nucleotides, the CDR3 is TGTGCCATCAGCCCTAGTAGTGGGGGGACCGGGGAGCTGTTTTTT.

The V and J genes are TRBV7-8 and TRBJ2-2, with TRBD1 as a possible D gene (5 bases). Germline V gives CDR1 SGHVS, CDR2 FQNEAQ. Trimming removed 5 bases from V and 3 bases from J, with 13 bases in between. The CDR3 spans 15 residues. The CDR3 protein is CASSARASHTGELFF. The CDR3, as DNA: TGTGCCAGCAGCGCCAGGGCCTCGCACACCGGGGAGCTGTTTTTT. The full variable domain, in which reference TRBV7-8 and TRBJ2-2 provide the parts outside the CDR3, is GAGVSQSPRYKVAKRGQDVALRCDPISGHVSLFWYQQALGQGPEFLTYFQNEAQLDKSGLPSDRFFAERPEGSVSTLKIQRTQQEDSAVYLCASSARASHTGELFFGEGSRLTVL.

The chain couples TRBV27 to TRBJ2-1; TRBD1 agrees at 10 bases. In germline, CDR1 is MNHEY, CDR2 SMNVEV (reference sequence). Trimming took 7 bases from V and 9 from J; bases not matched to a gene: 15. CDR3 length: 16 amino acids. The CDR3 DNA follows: TGTGCCAGCACCCCCTTCGGGGGACAGGGGTTGGGTGAGCAGTTCTTC. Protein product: CASTPFGGQGLGEQFF.

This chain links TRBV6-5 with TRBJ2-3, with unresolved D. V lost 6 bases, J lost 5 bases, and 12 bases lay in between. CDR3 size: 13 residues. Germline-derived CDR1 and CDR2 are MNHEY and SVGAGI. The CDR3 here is CASSTTSGDTQYF. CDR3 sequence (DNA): TGTGCCAGCAGCACTACCAGTGGAGATACGCAGTATTTT.

DNA for the CDR3: TGTGCCACCAGCAGAGGGGGGACAGGTGAAGGAGTCTATGGCTACACCTTC. It is translated as CATSRGGTGEGVYGYTF. This chain uses TRBV15 with TRBJ1-2; 8 nucleotides agree with TRBD1. This CDR3 comprises 17 residues. Germline CDR1 is LNHNV and CDR2 is YYDKDF (reference sequence). Germline trimming cut 1 base from V and 4 bases from J; bases unmatched to any gene: 11.

The CDR3 region is CASSQGQDYEQYF. The CDR3 DNA is TGTGCCAGCAGCCAGGGACAGGACTACGAGCAGTACTTC. This rearrangement joins TRBV5-4 to TRBJ2-7; TRBD1 matches at 8 bases. The ends lost 4 bases at V and 3 bases at J; junction bases unmatched: 3. Looked up from germline, CDR1 is SGHNT and CDR2 is YYREEE (reference sequence). The CDR3 totals 13 residues.

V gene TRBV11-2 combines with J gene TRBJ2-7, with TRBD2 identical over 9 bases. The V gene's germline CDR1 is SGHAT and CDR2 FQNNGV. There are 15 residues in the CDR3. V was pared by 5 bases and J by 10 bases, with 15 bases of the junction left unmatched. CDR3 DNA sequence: TGTGCCAGCAGCCCCCGCGGGGGGGTAGCGGGACCACAGTACTTC. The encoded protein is CASSPRGGVAGPQYF.

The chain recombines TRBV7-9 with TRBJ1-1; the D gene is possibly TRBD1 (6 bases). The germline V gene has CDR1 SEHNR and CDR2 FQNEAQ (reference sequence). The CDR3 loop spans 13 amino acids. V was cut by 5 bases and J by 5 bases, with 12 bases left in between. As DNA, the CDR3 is TGTGCCAGCAGCAAACAGGGTCTGACTGAAGCTTTCTTT. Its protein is CASSKQGLTEAFF.

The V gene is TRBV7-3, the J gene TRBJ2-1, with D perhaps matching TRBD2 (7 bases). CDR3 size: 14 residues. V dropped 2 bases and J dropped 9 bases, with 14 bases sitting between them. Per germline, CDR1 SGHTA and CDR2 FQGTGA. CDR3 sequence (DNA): TGTGCCAGCAGCTTAGTGGGGGGGGCCAGTGAGCAGTTCTTC. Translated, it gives CASSLVGGASEQFF.

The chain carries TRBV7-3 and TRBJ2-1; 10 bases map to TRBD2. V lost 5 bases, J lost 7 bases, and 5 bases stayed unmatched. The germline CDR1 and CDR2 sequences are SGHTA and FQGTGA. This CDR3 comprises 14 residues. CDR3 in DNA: TGTGCCAGCAGCGCTAGCGGGAGTAAAAATGAGCAGTTCTTC. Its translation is CASSASGSKNEQFF.

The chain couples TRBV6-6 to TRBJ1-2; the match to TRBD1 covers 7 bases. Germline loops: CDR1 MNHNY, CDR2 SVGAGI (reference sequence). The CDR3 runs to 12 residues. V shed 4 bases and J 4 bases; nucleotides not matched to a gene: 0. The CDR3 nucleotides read TGTGCCAGCAGTTGGGACAGCTATGGCTACACCTTC. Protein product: CASSWDSYGYTF.

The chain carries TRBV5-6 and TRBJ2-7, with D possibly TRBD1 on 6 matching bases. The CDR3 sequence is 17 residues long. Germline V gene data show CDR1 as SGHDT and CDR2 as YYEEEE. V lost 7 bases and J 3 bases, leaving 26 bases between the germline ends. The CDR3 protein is CASPNLHSGTRGYEQYF. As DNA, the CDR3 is TGTGCCAGCCCTAACCTTCACTCCGGGACACGGGGCTACGAGCAGTACTTC.

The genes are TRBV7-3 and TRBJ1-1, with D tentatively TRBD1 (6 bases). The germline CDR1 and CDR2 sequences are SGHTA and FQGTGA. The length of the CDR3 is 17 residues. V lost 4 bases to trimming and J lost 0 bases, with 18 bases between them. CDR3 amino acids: CASSYPDRSLMNTEAFF. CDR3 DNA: TGTGCCAGCAGCTATCCGGACAGAAGCCTAATGAACACTGAAGCTTTCTTT.

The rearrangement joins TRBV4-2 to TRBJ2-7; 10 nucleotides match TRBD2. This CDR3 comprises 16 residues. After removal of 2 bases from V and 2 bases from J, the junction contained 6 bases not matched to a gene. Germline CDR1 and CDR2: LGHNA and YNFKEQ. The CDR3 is CASSQLSGGPAYEQYF. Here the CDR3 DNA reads TGTGCCAGCAGCCAACTTAGCGGGGGGCCCGCCTACGAGCAGTACTTC.

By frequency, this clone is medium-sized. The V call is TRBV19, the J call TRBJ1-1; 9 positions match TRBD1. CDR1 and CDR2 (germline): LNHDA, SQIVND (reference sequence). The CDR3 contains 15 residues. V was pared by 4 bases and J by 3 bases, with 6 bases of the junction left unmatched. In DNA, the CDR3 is TGTGCCAGTAGTAGGTGGGACAGGGATCACACTGAAGCTTTCTTT. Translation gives CASSRWDRDHTEAFF. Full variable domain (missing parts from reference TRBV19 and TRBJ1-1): DGGITQSPKYLFRKEGQNVTLSCEQNLNHDAMYWYRQDPGQGLRLIYYSQIVNDFQKGDIAEGYSVSREKKESFPLTVTSAQKNPTAFYLCASSRWDRDHTEAFFGQGTRLTVV.

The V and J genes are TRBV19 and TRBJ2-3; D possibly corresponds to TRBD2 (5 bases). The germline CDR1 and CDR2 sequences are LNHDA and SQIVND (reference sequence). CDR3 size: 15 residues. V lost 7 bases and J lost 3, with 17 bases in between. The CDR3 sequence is CASMTGSSGTDTQYF. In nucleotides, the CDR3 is TGTGCCAGTATGACCGGGTCGTCGGGGACAGATACGCAGTATTTT.

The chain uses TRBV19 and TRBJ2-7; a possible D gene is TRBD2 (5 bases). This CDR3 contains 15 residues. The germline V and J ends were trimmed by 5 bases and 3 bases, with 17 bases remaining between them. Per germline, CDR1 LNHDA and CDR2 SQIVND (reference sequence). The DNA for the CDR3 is TGTGCCAGTAGTCCCACATCGGGAAACCGCTACGAGCAGTACTTC. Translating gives CASSPTSGNRYEQYF.

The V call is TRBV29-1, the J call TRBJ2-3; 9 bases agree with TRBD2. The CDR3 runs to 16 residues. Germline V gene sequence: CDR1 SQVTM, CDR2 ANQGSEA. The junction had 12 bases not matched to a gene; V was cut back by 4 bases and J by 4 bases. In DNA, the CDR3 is TGCAGCGTTGCAAGACTAGCGGATCCTACTGCAGATACGCAGTATTTT. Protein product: CSVARLADPTADTQYF.